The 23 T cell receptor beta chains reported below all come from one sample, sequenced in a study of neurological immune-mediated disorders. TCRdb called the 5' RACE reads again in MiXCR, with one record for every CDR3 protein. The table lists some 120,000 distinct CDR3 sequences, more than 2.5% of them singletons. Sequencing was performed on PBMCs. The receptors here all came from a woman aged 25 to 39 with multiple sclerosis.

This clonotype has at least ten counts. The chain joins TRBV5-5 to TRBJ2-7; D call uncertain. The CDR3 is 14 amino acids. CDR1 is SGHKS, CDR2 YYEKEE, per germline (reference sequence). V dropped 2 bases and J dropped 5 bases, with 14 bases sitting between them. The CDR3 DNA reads TGTGCCAGCAGCTTTACGGGCAGGACCGACGAGCAGTACTTC. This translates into CASSFTGRTDEQYF. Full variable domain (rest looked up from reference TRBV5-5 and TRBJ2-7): DAGVTQSPTHLIKTRGQQVTLRCSPISGHKSVSWYQQVLGQGPQFIFQYYEKEERGRGNFPDRFSARQFPNYSSELNVNALLLGDSALYLCASSFTGRTDEQYFGPGTRLTVT.

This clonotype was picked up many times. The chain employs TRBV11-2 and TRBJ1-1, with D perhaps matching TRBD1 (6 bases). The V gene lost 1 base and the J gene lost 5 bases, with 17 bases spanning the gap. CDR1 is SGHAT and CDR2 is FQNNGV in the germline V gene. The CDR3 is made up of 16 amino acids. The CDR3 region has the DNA TGTGCCAGCAGCTTAGGTATCACGGGACAATTGACTGAAGCTTTCTTT. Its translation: CASSLGITGQLTEAFF.

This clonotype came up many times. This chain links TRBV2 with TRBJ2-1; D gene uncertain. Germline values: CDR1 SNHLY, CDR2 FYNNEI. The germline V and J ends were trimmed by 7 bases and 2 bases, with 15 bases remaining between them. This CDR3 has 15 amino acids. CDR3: CASISWGITYNEQFF. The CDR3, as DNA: TGTGCCAGCATATCATGGGGAATTACCTACAATGAGCAGTTCTTC. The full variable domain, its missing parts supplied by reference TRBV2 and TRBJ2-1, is EPEVTQTPSHQVTQMGQEVILRCVPISNHLYFYWYRQILGQKVEFLVSFYNNEISEKSEIFDDQFSVERPDGSNFTLKIRSTKLEDSAMYFCASISWGITYNEQFFGPGTRLTVL.

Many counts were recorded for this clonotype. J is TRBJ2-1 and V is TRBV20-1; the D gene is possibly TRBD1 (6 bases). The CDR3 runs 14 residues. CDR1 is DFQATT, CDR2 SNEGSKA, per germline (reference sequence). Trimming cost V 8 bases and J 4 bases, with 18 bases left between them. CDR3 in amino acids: CSPTGTSGYNEQFF. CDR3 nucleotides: TGCAGTCCAACCGGGACATCAGGTTACAATGAGCAGTTCTTC.

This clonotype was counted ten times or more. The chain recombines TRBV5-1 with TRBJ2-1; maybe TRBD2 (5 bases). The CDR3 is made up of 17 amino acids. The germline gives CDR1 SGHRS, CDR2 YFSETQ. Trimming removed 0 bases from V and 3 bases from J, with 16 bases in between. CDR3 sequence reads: CASSLEGSRAGYNEQFF. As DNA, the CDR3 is TGCGCCAGCAGCTTGGAAGGCTCGAGGGCAGGCTACAATGAGCAGTTCTTC.

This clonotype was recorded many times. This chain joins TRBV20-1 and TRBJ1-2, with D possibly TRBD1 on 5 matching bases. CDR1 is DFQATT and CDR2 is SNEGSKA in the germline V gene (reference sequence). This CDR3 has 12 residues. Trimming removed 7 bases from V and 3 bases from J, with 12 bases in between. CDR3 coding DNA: TGCAGTGTTCGTCGAGGGGACTATGGCTACACCTTC. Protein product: CSVRRGDYGYTF.

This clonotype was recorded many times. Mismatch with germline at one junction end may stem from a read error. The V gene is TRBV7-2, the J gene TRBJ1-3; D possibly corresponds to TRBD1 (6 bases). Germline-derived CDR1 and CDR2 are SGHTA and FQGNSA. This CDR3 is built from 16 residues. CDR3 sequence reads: CASSLWGASSGKTIYF. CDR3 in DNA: TGTGCCAGCAGCTTATGGGGGGCTAGCTCTGGAAAAACCATATATTTT.

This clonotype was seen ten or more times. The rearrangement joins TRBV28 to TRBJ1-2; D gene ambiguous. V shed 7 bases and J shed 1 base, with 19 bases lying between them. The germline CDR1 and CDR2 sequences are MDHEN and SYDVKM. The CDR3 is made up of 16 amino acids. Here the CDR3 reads CASKFTVLGLNYGYTF. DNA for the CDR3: TGTGCCAGCAAGTTTACCGTCTTGGGCCTTAACTATGGCTACACCTTC.

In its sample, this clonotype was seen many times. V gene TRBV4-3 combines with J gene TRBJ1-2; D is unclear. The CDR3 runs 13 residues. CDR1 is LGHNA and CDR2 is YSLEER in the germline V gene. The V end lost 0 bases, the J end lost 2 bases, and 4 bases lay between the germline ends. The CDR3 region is CASSQDRNYGYTF. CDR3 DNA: TGCGCCAGCAGCCAAGACCGGAACTATGGCTACACCTTC.

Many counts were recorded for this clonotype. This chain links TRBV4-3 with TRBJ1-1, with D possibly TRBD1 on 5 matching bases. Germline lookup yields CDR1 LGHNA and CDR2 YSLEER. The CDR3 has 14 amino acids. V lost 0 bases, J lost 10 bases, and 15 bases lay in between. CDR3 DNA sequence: TGCGCCAGCAGCCAAGATTGGGGCGGGGTCGGAGCTTTCTTT. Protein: CASSQDWGGVGAFF.

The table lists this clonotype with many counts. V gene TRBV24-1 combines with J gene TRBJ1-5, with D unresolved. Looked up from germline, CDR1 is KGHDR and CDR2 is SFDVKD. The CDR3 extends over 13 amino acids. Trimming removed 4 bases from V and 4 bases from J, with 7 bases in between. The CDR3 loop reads CATSEDGNQPQHF. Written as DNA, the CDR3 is TGTGCCACCAGTGAGGATGGTAATCAGCCCCAGCATTTT.

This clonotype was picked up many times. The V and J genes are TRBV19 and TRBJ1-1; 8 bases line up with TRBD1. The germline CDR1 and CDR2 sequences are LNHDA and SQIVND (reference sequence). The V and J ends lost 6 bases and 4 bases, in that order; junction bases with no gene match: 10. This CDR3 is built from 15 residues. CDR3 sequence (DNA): TGTGCCAGTAGCCAGGACAGGGCATCGGTCACTGAAGCTTTCTTT. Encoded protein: CASSQDRASVTEAFF.

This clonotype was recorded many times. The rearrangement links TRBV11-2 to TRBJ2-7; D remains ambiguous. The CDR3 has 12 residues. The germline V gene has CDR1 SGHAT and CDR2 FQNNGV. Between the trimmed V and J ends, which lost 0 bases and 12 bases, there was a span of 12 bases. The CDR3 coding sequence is TGTGCCAGCAGCTTAGAGGTCAGCGCCCTGTACTTC. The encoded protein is CASSLEVSALYF. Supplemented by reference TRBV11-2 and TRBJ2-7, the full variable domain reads EAGVAQSPRYKIIEKRQSVAFWCNPISGHATLYWYQQILGQGPKLLIQFQNNGVVDDSQLPKDRFSAERLKGVDSTLKIQPAKLEDSAVYLCASSLEVSALYFGPGTRLTVT.

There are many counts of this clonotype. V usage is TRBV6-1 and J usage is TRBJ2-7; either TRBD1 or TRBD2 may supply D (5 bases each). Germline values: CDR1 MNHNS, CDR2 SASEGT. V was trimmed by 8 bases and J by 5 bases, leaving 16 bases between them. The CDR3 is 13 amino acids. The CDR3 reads CASDRKLGDEQYF. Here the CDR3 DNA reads TGTGCCAGCGACAGAAAACTCGGGGACGAGCAGTACTTC.

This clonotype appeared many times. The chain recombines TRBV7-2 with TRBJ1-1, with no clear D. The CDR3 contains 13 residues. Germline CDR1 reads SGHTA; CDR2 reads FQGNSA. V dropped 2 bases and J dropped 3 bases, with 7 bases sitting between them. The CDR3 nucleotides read TGTGCCAGCAGCTTATCTCCCCACACTGAAGCTTTCTTT. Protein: CASSLSPHTEAFF.

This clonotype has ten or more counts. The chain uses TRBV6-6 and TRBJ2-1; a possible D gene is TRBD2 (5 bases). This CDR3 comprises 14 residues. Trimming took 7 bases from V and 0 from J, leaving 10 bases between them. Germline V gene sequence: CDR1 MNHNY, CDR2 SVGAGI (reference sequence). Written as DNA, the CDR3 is TGTGCCAGCAACCCGGGGAGCTCCTACAATGAGCAGTTCTTC. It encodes CASNPGSSYNEQFF.

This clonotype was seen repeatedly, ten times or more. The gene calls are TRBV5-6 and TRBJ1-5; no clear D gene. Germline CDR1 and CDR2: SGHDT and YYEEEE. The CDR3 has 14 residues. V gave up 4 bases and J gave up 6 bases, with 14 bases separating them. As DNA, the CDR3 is TGTGCCAGCAGCCCGAAGAGGGCGGGTCAGCCCCAGCATTTT. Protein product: CASSPKRAGQPQHF.

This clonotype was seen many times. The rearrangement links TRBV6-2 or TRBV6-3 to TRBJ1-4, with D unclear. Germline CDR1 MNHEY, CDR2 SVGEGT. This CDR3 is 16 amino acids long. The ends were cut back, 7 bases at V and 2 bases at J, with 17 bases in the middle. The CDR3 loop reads CASTNLRGQTNEKLFF. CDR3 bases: TGTGCCAGCACCAACCTGCGGGGTCAGACTAATGAAAAACTGTTTTTT.

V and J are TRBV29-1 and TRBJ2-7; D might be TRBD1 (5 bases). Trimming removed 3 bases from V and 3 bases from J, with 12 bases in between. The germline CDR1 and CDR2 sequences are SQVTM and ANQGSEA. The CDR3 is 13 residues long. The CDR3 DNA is TGCAGCGTTGATTCACAGGACCACTACGAGCAGTACTTC. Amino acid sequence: CSVDSQDHYEQYF.

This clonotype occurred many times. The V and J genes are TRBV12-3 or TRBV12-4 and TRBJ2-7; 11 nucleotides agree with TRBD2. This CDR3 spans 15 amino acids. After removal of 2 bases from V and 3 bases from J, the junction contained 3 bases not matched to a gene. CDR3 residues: CASSLLAGGVYEQYF. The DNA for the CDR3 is TGTGCCAGCAGTTTACTAGCGGGGGGCGTCTACGAGCAGTACTTC.

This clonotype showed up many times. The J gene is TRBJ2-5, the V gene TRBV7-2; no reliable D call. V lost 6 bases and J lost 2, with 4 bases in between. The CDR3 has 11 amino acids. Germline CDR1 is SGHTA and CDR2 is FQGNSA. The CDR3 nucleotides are TGTGCCAGCAGACAGCAAGAGACCCAGTACTTC. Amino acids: CASRQQETQYF.

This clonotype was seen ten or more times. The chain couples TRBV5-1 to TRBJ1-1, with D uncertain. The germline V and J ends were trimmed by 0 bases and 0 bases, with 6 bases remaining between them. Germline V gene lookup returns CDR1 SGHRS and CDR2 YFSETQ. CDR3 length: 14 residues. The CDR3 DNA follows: TGCGCCAGCAGCTTGGAACACCTGAACACTGAAGCTTTCTTT. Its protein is CASSLEHLNTEAFF.

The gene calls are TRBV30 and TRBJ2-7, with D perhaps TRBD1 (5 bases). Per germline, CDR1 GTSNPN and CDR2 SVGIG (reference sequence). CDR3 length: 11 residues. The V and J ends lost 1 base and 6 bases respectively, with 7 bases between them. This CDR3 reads CAWSDRGEQYF. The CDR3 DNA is TGTGCCTGGAGTGATAGGGGCGAGCAGTACTTC.